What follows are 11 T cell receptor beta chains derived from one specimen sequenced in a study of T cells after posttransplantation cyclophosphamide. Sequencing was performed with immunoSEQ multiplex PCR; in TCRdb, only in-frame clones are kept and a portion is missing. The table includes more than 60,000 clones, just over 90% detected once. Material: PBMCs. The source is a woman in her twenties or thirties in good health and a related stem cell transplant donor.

The CDR3 here is CASSEGRIAKNIQYF. The CDR3 DNA reads TGTGCCAGCAGTGAAGGGCGAATAGCCAAAAACATTCAGTACTTC. V gene TRBV6-1 combines with J gene TRBJ2-4, with D unclear. The CDR3 spans 15 residues. The germline CDR1 and CDR2 sequences are MNHNS and SASEGT. V lost 1 base and J lost 0, with 7 bases in between.

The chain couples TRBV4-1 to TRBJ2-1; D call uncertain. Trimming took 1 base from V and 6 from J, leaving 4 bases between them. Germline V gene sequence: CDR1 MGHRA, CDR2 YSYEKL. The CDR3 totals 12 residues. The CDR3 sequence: CASSQGSNEQFF. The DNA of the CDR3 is TGCGCCAGCAGCCAAGGGAGCAATGAGCAGTTCTTC.

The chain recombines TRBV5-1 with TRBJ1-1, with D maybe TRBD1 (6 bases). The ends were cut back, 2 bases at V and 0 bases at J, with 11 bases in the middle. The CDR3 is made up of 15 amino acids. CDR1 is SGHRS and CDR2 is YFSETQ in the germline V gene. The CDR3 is CASSLGGDLNTEAFF. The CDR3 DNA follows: TGCGCCAGCAGCTTAGGGGGGGATCTGAACACTGAAGCTTTCTTT.

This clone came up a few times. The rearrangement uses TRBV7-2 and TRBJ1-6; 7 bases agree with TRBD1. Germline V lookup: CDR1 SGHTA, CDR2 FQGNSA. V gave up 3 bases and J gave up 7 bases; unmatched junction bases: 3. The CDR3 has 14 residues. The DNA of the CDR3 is TGTGCCAGCAGCTTGGGACAGATCAATTCACCCCTCCACTTT. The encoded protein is CASSLGQINSPLHF.

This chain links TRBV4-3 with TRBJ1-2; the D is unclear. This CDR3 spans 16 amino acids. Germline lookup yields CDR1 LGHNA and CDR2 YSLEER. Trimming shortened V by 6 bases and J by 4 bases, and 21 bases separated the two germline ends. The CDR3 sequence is CASRYTTAELSYGYTF. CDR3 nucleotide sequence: TGCGCCAGCAGGTACACGACGGCGGAACTTTCCTATGGCTACACCTTC.

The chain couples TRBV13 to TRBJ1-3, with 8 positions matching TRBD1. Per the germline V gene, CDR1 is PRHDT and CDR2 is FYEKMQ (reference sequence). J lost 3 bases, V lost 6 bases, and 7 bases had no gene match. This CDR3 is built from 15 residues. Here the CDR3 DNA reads TGTGCCAGCAGTCGTAGACAGGGGTTTGGAAACACCATATATTTT. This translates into CASSRRQGFGNTIYF.

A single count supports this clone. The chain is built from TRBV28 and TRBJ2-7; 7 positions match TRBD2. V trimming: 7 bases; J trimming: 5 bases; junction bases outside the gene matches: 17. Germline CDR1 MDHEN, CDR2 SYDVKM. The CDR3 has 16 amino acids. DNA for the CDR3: TGTGCCAGCACCATTGGGGGACTAACTTCCAGGGACGAGCAGTACTTC. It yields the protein CASTIGGLTSRDEQYF.

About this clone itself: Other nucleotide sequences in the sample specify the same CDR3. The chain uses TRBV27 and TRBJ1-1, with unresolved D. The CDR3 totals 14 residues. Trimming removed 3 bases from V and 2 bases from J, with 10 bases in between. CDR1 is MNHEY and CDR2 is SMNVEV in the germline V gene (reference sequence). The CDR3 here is CASSFGLPNTEAFF. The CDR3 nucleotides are TGTGCCAGCAGTTTCGGACTACCTAACACTGAAGCTTTCTTT.

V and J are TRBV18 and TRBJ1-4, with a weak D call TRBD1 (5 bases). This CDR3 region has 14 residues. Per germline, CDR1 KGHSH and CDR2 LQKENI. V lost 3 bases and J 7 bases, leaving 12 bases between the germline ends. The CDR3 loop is CASSPRRVGEKLFF. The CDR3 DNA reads TGTGCCAGCTCACCGCGCAGGGTGGGTGAAAAACTGTTTTTT.

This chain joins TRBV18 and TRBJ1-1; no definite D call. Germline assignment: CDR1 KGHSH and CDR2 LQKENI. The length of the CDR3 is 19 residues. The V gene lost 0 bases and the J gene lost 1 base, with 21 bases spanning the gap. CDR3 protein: CASSPPARTSRAWNTEAFF. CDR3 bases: TGTGCCAGCTCACCACCGGCCAGGACTTCCCGTGCCTGGAACACTGAAGCTTTCTTT.

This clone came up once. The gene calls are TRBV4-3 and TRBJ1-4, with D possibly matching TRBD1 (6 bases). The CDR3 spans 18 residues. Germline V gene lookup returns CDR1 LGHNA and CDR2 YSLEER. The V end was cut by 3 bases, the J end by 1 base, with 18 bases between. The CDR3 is CASSQDAGTQVTNEKLFF. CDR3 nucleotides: TGCGCCAGCAGCCAGGACGCCGGGACACAAGTAACTAATGAAAAACTGTTTTTT.